Listed below are T cell receptor beta chains from one sample, sequenced in a study of cytomegalovirus exposure and HLA in healthy donors. Clones were read by immunoSEQ multiplex PCR, and TCRdb kept only the in-frame ones, dropping some. Here the sample spans under 70,000 clones, less than 85% being singletons. The sample taken for sequencing was PBMCs. Receptors originate from a woman aged 55 to 70 in good health and CMV-seropositive. The CDR3 runs from the conserved cysteine through the conserved F or W. The D gene is left open where the match is weak. The size entry is marked missing in some rows and otherwise reads once, few, many or a size class.

16	TRBV7-2	TRBJ1-2	NA	NA	CASSLDTNRASGGYTF	TGTGCCAGCAGCTTAGATACGAACAGGGCTTCTGGGGGCTACACCTTC
13	TRBV29-1	TRBJ1-4	TRBD1	NA	CSVQGATNEKLFF	TGCAGCGTGCAGGGGGCAACTAATGAAAAACTGTTTTTT
15	TRBV7-2	TRBJ1-2	NA	few	CASSLHPTGGYGYTF	TGTGCCAGCAGCTTACATCCCACGGGGGGCTATGGCTACACCTTC
17	TRBV7-4	TRBJ1-5	NA	NA	CASSSPTWQGSGQPQHF	TGTGCCAGCAGCTCCCCAACCTGGCAGGGATCGGGTCAGCCCCAGCATTTT
15	TRBV2	TRBJ2-1	NA	NA	CASSEGEQAHNEQFF	TGTGCCAGCAGTGAAGGGGAACAGGCACACAATGAGCAGTTCTTC
15	TRBV10-3	TRBJ1-5	TRBD1	NA	CAISPGQGRGQPQHF	TGTGCCATCAGTCCCGGACAGGGCCGGGGGCAGCCCCAGCATTTT
18	TRBV19	TRBJ1-4	TRBD1	NA	CASSRGQGQPATNEKLFF	TGTGCCAGTAGTAGGGGACAGGGACAACCTGCAACTAATGAAAAACTGTTTTTT
14	TRBV7-6	TRBJ2-7	TRBD1	NA	CASSPGQGLYEQYF	TGTGCCAGCAGCCCTGGACAGGGGCTTTACGAGCAGTACTTC
14	TRBV5-1	TRBJ1-1	TRBD1	once	CASSVQGENTEAFF	TGCGCCAGCAGCGTACAGGGGGAGAACACTGAAGCTTTCTTT
13	TRBV18	TRBJ1-1	TRBD1	NA	CASSRDRDTEAFF	TGTGCCAGCTCACGTGACAGGGACACTGAAGCTTTCTTT
15	TRBV7-6	TRBJ2-7	NA	NA	CASSLTRDFSYEQYF	TGTGCCAGCAGCTTAACCCGGGACTTCTCCTACGAGCAGTACTTC
14	TRBV7-6	TRBJ1-6	TRBD1	once	CASSPDRDNSPLHF	TGTGCCAGCAGCCCCGACAGGGATAATTCACCCCTCCACTTT
15	TRBV16	TRBJ1-2	TRBD1	NA	CASSQSTGGWGGYTF	TGTGCCAGCAGCCAATCGACAGGGGGCTGGGGTGGCTACACCTTC
16	TRBV9	TRBJ1-2	NA	NA	CASSASSRQNNYGYTF	TGTGCCAGCAGCGCCTCCTCGCGACAGAATAACTATGGCTACACCTTC
13	TRBV5-6	TRBJ1-2	NA	NA	CASSLERGPGYTF	TGTGCCAGCAGCTTGGAAAGAGGGCCTGGCTACACCTTC
15	TRBV2	TRBJ2-1	TRBD2	NA	CASSLAGTSYNEQFF	TGTGCCAGCAGTTTAGCGGGGACCTCCTACAATGAGCAGTTCTTC
14	TRBV4-1	TRBJ1-2	TRBD1	NA	CASSQEDRDGGYTF	TGCGCCAGCAGCCAAGAGGACAGGGATGGTGGCTACACCTTC
15	TRBV6-1	TRBJ1-1	TRBD1	few	CASSPRDSRATEAFF	TGTGCCAGCAGTCCGAGGGACAGCCGAGCGACTGAAGCTTTCTTT
15	TRBV6-5	TRBJ2-4	NA	NA	CASSYSTGAKNIQYF	TGTGCCAGCAGTTACTCGACAGGAGCCAAAAACATTCAGTACTTC
14	TRBV5-1	TRBJ1-4	NA	NA	CASSLAGGYEKLFF	TGCGCCAGCAGCTTGGCGGGGGGCTATGAAAAACTGTTTTTT
15	TRBV27	TRBJ1-2	TRBD1	NA	CASRETGGGLYGYTF	TGTGCCAGCAGGGAGACAGGGGGCGGTTTATATGGCTACACCTTC
20	TRBV27	TRBJ1-1	TRBD1	NA	CASSLSGDWGKTGGWGEAFF	TGTGCCAGCAGTTTATCGGGCGACTGGGGTAAAACAGGGGGCTGGGGTGAAGCTTTCTTT
14	TRBV5-1	TRBJ1-2	TRBD1	NA	CASSFGNRGNGYTF	TGCGCCAGCAGCTTTGGGAACAGGGGGAACGGCTACACCTTC
17	TRBV27	TRBJ2-3	TRBD2	NA	CASSLRLGLAGTDTQYF	TGTGCCAGCAGTTTAAGGCTTGGGCTAGCGGGGACAGATACGCAGTATTTT
16	TRBV7-9	TRBJ1-2	NA	many	CASSFSTPTGSHGYTF	TGTGCCAGCAGCTTTAGTACCCCTACAGGTAGTCATGGCTACACCTTC
17	TRBV6-4	TRBJ1-1	TRBD1	NA	CASTWWGQPSLNTEAFF	TGTGCCAGCACCTGGTGGGGACAGCCCTCGCTGAACACTGAAGCTTTCTTT
13	TRBV5-6	TRBJ2-5	NA	NA	CASSPAGGETQYF	TGTGCCAGCAGCCCTGCCGGCGGGGAGACCCAGTACTTC
14	TRBV29-1	TRBJ1-3	TRBD1	once	CSAGGLPNGNTIYF	TGCAGCGCAGGGGGACTTCCTAATGGAAACACCATATATTTT
16	TRBV2	TRBJ1-2	NA	once	CASSAPTGYDGGGYTF	TGTGCCAGCAGTGCCCCCACAGGTTACGACGGGGGTGGCTACACCTTC
16	TRBV14	TRBJ2-2	NA	few	CASSQDLAANTGELFF	TGTGCCAGCAGCCAAGATTTGGCGGCGAACACCGGGGAGCTGTTTTTT
15	TRBV10-3	TRBJ2-2	TRBD1	NA	CAINSDRANTGELFF	TGTGCCATCAACTCGGACAGGGCGAACACCGGGGAGCTGTTTTTT
14	TRBV29-1	TRBJ2-2	NA	NA	CSARPGLNTGELFF	TGCAGCGCGCGGCCCGGACTGAACACCGGGGAGCTGTTTTTT
13	TRBV9	TRBJ1-4	NA	few	CASTPTGNEKLFF	TGTGCCAGCACCCCGACGGGGAATGAAAAACTGTTTTTT
13	TRBV29-1	TRBJ2-7	TRBD1	few	CSVRDRGLREQYF	TGCAGCGTCCGGGACAGGGGTCTCCGCGAGCAGTACTTC
13	TRBV7-2	TRBJ1-2	TRBD1	NA	CASSQGQGRGYTF	TGTGCCAGCAGCCAGGGACAGGGAAGGGGCTACACCTTC
12	TRBV9	TRBJ1-3	NA	NA	CASSVSGNTIYF	TGTGCCAGCAGCGTAAGCGGAAACACCATATATTTT
14	TRBV5-1	TRBJ2-5	NA	NA	CASSLGQELETQYF	TGCGCCAGCAGCTTGGGACAGGAGTTAGAGACCCAGTACTTC
15	TRBV4-2	TRBJ1-1	TRBD1	once	CASSQVGQLNTEAFF	TGTGCCAGCAGCCAAGTGGGACAGCTGAACACTGAAGCTTTCTTT
14	TRBV6-1	TRBJ1-2	TRBD1	NA	CASSLSRDSHGYTF	TGTGCCAGCAGTCTGTCCCGGGACAGCCATGGCTACACCTTC
17	TRBV2	TRBJ1-1	NA	NA	CASSAPYHAPGNTEAFF	TGTGCCAGCAGTGCCCCCTACCATGCTCCAGGGAACACTGAAGCTTTCTTT
13	TRBV27	TRBJ2-1	NA	NA	CASSLGRNNEQFF	TGTGCCAGCAGTTTGGGGCGAAACAATGAGCAGTTCTTC